The present TCR beta chain was sequenced within a study of blood T cells in healthy people across ages. The wider study: Per two T cells, about one barcoded beta molecule was captured through template switching. General study findings and limits: Changes seen in expanded clonotypes were possibly confounded by donor CMV status left unknown.

The CDR3 contains 16 residues. Germline V CDR1 and CDR2: SGHTA, FQGNSA. V gave up 6 bases and J gave up 0 bases; unmatched junction bases: 6. A second PCR of about 7 to 12 cycles used a sample-barcoded 5' primer and a J-beta primer mix. Each sample provided no less than 2.5 million CDR3-containing paired-end reads. MiXCR was run by TCRdb on the 5' RACE reads, yielding one entry per CDR3 protein. The sample records 850,000 or so distinct CDR3 sequences, 29% being singletons. Caucasian, healthy and from Russia, the donors were aged between 6 and 90. This clonotype turned up a few times. Its target is not known.

Sequenced: blood. The chain carries TRBV7-2 and TRBJ2-1; 9 nucleotides agree with TRBD2. This clonotype originated in an elderly woman in good health. CDR3 sequence reads: CASRSGAGGSYNEQFF. DNA for the CDR3: TGTGCCAGCAGATCGGGAGCGGGGGGCTCCTACAATGAGCAGTTCTTC.